The 13 T cell receptor beta chains listed next were all sequenced from one sample in a study of blood T cells in healthy people across ages. A J-beta primer mix and a sample-barcoded 5' primer were used in a second PCR of about 7 to 12 cycles. One entry per CDR3 protein, called by TCRdb with MiXCR from the 5' RACE reads. In the table there are about 1.8 million distinct CDR3 sequences, about 49% of which are singletons. Sequenced material: blood. These receptors all come from a woman aged 40 to 55 in good health.

The gene calls are TRBV20-1 and TRBJ2-3; TRBD2 matches at 8 bases. The CDR3 sequence is 13 residues long. Germline assignment: CDR1 DFQATT and CDR2 SNEGSKA (reference sequence). This CDR3 is CGLLAESADTQYF. CDR3 sequence (DNA): TGCGGTCTACTAGCGGAGAGCGCAGATACGCAGTATTTT.

The rearrangement joins TRBV12-3 or TRBV12-4 to TRBJ2-7, with 8 nucleotides matching TRBD1. The CDR3 consists of 14 residues. Trimming cost V 5 bases and J 0 bases; bases outside gene matches: 3. CDR3 bases: TGTGCCAGCAGTCGGACAGGGCCCTCCTACGAGCAGTACTTC. This codes for CASSRTGPSYEQYF.

The sample holds a few counts of this clonotype. The chain carries TRBV20-1 and TRBJ2-3; D is possibly TRBD1 or TRBD2 (6 bases each). Trimming stripped 6 bases from V and 3 bases from J, with 22 bases between. Germline-derived CDR1 and CDR2 are DFQATT and SNEGSKA (reference sequence). The length of the CDR3 is 16 residues. The CDR3 protein is CSAPSTGWGATDTQYF. The CDR3 bases are TGCAGTGCCCCGTCAACCGGTTGGGGGGCGACAGATACGCAGTATTTT.

The CDR3: CSASRPGTGVAYGYTF. The CDR3 DNA sequence: TGCAGTGCTAGTCGGCCCGGGACAGGGGTCGCCTATGGCTACACCTTC. The rearrangement links TRBV20-1 to TRBJ1-2; 10 bases line up with TRBD1. The germline gives CDR1 DFQATT, CDR2 SNEGSKA (reference sequence). The trim removed 3 bases at V and 4 bases at J, leaving 11 bases unmatched. The CDR3 sequence is 16 residues long.

V and J are TRBV28 and TRBJ2-1; tentative D call: TRBD2 (6 bases). Trimming stripped 4 bases from V and 6 bases from J, with 16 bases between. The CDR3 has 15 residues. The germline CDR1 and CDR2 sequences are MDHEN and SYDVKM. This CDR3 is CASSSPGREFNEQFF. The CDR3, as DNA: TGTGCCAGCAGTTCGCCCGGGAGAGAGTTCAATGAGCAGTTCTTC.

This clonotype was seen only a few times. The rearrangement uses TRBV7-3 and TRBJ2-3; D unclear. Trimming took 2 bases from V and 0 from J, leaving 9 bases between them. The CDR3 is 15 amino acids. In germline, CDR1 is SGHTA, CDR2 FQGTGA. CDR3 region: CASSLGPPSTDTQYF. For the CDR3, the DNA is TGTGCCAGCAGCTTAGGGCCCCCAAGCACAGATACGCAGTATTTT.

The rearrangement links TRBV5-1 to TRBJ2-6; D remains unclear. Trimming stripped 1 base from V and 0 bases from J, with 8 bases between. Germline V CDR1 and CDR2: SGHRS, YFSETQ. The CDR3 loop spans 16 amino acids. The CDR3, as DNA: TGCGCCAGCAGCTTGAGGGCTGCCTCTGGGGCCAACGTCCTGACTTTC. Its translation: CASSLRAASGANVLTF.

The table lists this clonotype with a few counts. The rearrangement uses TRBV28 and TRBJ2-7; D is possibly TRBD1 (6 bases). Germline CDR1 and CDR2: MDHEN and SYDVKM. The CDR3 consists of 14 residues. Trimming pared 4 bases from V and 3 bases from J, leaving 13 bases between. CDR3 in amino acids: CASSSSTGRYEQYF. The CDR3 region has the DNA TGTGCCAGCAGTTCCTCGACAGGCCGCTACGAGCAGTACTTC. The entire variable domain, with the rest obtained from reference TRBV28 and TRBJ2-7, is as follows: DVKVTQSSRYLVKRTGEKVFLECVQDMDHENMFWYRQDPGLGLRLIYFSYDVKMKEKGDIPEGYSVSREKKERFSLILESASTNQTSMYLCASSSSTGRYEQYFGPGTRLTVT.

The chain uses TRBV20-1 and TRBJ2-1; a possible D gene is TRBD2 (5 bases). Per the germline V gene, CDR1 is DFQATT and CDR2 is SNEGSKA (reference sequence). CDR3 size: 12 residues. V lost 3 bases to trimming and J lost 3 bases, with 6 bases between them. The DNA for the CDR3 is TGCAGTGCTAGGGACTTCTACAATGAGCAGTTCTTC. Translating gives CSARDFYNEQFF.

CDR3 region: CASSPRQLVHEKLFF. The CDR3 bases are TGTGCCAGCAGCCCGAGACAGCTTGTTCATGAAAAACTGTTTTTT. This rearrangement joins TRBV3-1 to TRBJ1-4; D might be TRBD1 (5 bases). Trimming took off 4 bases at V and 6 bases at J, with 15 bases between the two ends. Germline CDR1 LGHDT, CDR2 YNNKEL (reference sequence). The CDR3 has 15 amino acids.

Regarding this clonotype: A junction end diverges from the germline sequence, so it may reflect a read error. The chain carries TRBV7-9 and TRBJ2-5; TRBD1 agrees at 9 bases. Germline loops: CDR1 SEHNR, CDR2 FQNEAQ (reference sequence). The CDR3 is 15 residues long. CDR3 nucleotides: TGTGCCTGCAGCTTTATACAGGGGGCGGAAGAGACCCAGTACTTC. Translated, it gives CACSFIQGAEETQYF. The whole variable domain, filled in from reference TRBV7-9 and TRBJ2-5, reads DTGVSQNPRHKITKRGQNVTFRCDPISEHNRLYWYRQTLGQGPEFLTYFQNEAQLEKSRLLSDRFSAERPKGSFSTLEIQRTEQGDSAMYLCACSFIQGAEETQYFGPGTRLLVL.

This clonotype came up a few times. V gene TRBV5-1 combines with J gene TRBJ2-1; TRBD2 matches at 8 bases. V was clipped by 0 bases and J by 0 bases; unmatched bases: 5. CDR3 length: 17 residues. The germline V gene encodes CDR1 SGHRS and CDR2 YFSETQ. The CDR3 loop reads CASSLELAASSYNEQFF. Here the CDR3 DNA reads TGCGCCAGCAGCTTGGAACTAGCGGCCAGCTCCTACAATGAGCAGTTCTTC.

The chain links TRBV5-1 to TRBJ1-4; no firm D call. CDR3 size: 16 residues. CDR1 and CDR2 (germline): SGHRS, YFSETQ. Trimming took 0 bases from V and 5 from J, leaving 14 bases between them. The chain's CDR3 is CASSLGLQTRNEKLFF. CDR3 coding DNA: TGCGCCAGCAGCTTGGGTTTGCAGACAAGAAATGAAAAACTGTTTTTT. Drawing the rest from reference TRBV5-1 and TRBJ1-4, the complete variable domain is KAGVTQTPRYLIKTRGQQVTLSCSPISGHRSVSWYQQTPGQGLQFLFEYFSETQRNKGNFPGRFSGRQFSNSRSEMNVSTLELGDSALYLCASSLGLQTRNEKLFFGSGTQLSVL.